This TCR beta chain was documented in a study of T cells in Graves' hyperthyroidism and ophthalmopathy (dated by TCRdb to between 2018 and 2020). Regarding the study in general: A discovery cohort of about 96 patients, about 40 with Graves' ophthalmopathy and 55 to 60 with stable Graves' hyperthyroidism, was used to find distinguishing TCR V-J signatures. In addition, the study compared T-cell repertoires in thyroid tissue and in blood from roughly six Graves' hyperthyroidism patients. After sampling, hyperthyroidism patients received methimazole starting at 30 mg daily, and ophthalmopathy patients received high-dose intravenous methylprednisolone. An independent validation cohort of fewer than 20 hyperthyroidism patients and 15 or so patients who later progressed to ophthalmopathy tested prospective prediction of ophthalmopathy. According to the paper, TCR Vbeta CDR3 sequencing was carried out on 135 peripheral blood samples, which came from 40 to 45 ophthalmopathy, fewer than 80 hyperthyroidism and about 17 progressor patients. The roughly 90 discovery patients were divided at random into training and test sets in a 7:3 ratio.

This clonotype was detected ten times or more. Its antigen remains undetermined. No much larger clone is present one base from it, and per-base qualities are unavailable. Stable Graves' hyperthyroidism was defined as no progression to ophthalmopathy during 18 months of follow-up. Hyperthyroidism patients were aged 18 to 65 years and newly diagnosed, with disease duration of less than 2 months. Exclusion was applied to patients with uncontrolled infections, other autoimmune diseases, pregnancy or lactation. Diagnoses relied on clinical symptoms, serum thyroxine and TRAb, thyroid ultrasound and orbital computed tomography. Total RNA was extracted using Trizol reagent, and RNA quality was assessed on an Agilent 2100 Bioanalyzer. What the study reported, not specific to this receptor: Ophthalmopathy was separated from stable hyperthyroidism by a 13 V-J signature model, with approximately 86% sensitivity and about 81% specificity obtained in cross-validation and 80%/75% obtained in testing. Sample size was not statistically predetermined, and investigators were not blinded to group allocation. Most expanded thyroid clonotypes (frequency above 0.001) were also found in blood, which suggests that blood repertoires may mirror thyroid immune responses. In validation, the model predicted progression to ophthalmopathy with about 71% sensitivity and 72.22% specificity, a median of around 6.6 months before onset.

The TCR beta CDR3 regions were amplified from RNA transcripts. The first round of RT-PCR for the TCR CDR3 was performed with the HTBI primer set and the Qiagen OneStep RT-PCR kit. The libraries were constructed in a second round of multiplex PCR and then size-selected and purified. Paired-end sequencing of the libraries was performed with 100 bp reads on an Illumina HiSeq2000. For the original study's pipeline: SOAPnuke was used to process the raw data, with reads discarded if the reads contained adapters or uncalled bases, had a mean Phred below 15, or lacked an exact constant-primer or identifier match. High-quality paired reads were merged using COPE v1.2.5, and each unique nucleotide sequence was defined as a clonotype. MiTCR v1.1 was used to align the clonotypes against IMGT TRBV, TRBD and TRBJ reference segments. Analysis was restricted to V-J combinations with a frequency above 0.0001, which covered roughly 99% of repertoires. A TCS score was defined as the ratio between F50 (clonal expansion) and ExV (chaos), using BLOSUM62-based TCRdist between CDR3 peptides within each V-J. Welch's t-statistics and random forest reduced just over 500 V-J features to 13, which were used in a naive Bayes classifier (R e1071). The Morisita-Horn index was used to measure how similar the thyroid and blood repertoires were. TCRdb ran its own pipeline on the public reads, namely fastp trimming at Q25 and MiXCR clone calling, and kept in-frame beta chains. When rows share a CDR3 protein, they turn into one entry using the most common DNA and genes. V and J calls and clone size were set by TCRdb, not the authors. The sample table contains about 98,000 distinct CDR3 sequences; only one count was recorded for approximately 42% of them. More than 8.5% of the sample is in the top ten clones.

There are 18 amino acids in the CDR3, from cysteine to phenylalanine inclusive. Only CDR3 DNA is held: 54 bases, read in frame from base 1. In the germline V gene, CDR1 corresponds to LGHNA and CDR2 to YNFKEQ. Clipping removes 1 base from V and 4 bases from J, with 15 as the unmatched junction base count. The V and J segments used are TRBV4-2 and TRBJ2-7, with 8 middle bases fitting TRBD2. The sequenced sample consisted of peripheral blood or thyroid tissue (not recorded which). This sequence was found in a woman under 40 with Graves' hyperthyroidism. The nucleotide sequence is TGTGCCAGCAGCCAAGGGGGCCGGTTGGGTAGCGGGATTTACGAGCAGTACTTC. The resulting protein is CASSQGGRLGSGIYEQYF.